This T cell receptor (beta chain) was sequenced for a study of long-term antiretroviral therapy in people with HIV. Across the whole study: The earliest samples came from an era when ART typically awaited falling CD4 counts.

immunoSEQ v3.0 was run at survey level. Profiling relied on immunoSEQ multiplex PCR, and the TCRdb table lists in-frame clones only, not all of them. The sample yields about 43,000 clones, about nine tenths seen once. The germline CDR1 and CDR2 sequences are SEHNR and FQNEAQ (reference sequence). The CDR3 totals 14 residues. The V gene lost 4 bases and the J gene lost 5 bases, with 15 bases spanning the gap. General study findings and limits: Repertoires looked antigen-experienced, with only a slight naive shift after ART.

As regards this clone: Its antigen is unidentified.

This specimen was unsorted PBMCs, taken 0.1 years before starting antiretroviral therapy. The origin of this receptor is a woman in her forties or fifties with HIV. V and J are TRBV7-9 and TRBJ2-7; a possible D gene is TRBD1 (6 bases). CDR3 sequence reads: CASSSQTGKNEQYF. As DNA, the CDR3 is TGTGCCAGCAGCTCACAAACAGGGAAAAACGAGCAGTACTTC. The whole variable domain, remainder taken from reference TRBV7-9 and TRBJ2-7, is DTGVSQNPRHKITKRGQNVTFRCDPISEHNRLYWYRQTLGQGPEFLTYFQNEAQLEKSRLLSDRFSAERPKGSFSTLEIQRTEQGDSAMYLCASSSQTGKNEQYFGPGTRLTVT.